This T cell receptor beta chain was recorded in a study of blood T cells in healthy people across ages. Primers used in a second PCR of roughly 6 to 11 cycles were a sample-barcoded 5' primer and a J-beta primer mix. TCRdb re-analysed the 5' RACE reads in MiXCR, keeping a single row per CDR3 protein. This table has 700,000 or so distinct CDR3 sequences, about a fifth appearing once. Germline trimming cut 2 bases from V and 9 bases from J; bases unmatched to any gene: 5. There are 15 residues in the CDR3. The receptor's source is a man between 65 and 80 years old in good health. Sequenced sample: blood. This chain connects TRBV12-3 or TRBV12-4 to TRBJ1-6; the match to TRBD1 covers 9 bases. CDR3 DNA sequence: TGTGCCAGCAGTTTAAATACAGGGGGCAGTTCACCCCTCCACTTT. This gives the protein CASSLNTGGSSPLHF.